The present entry profiles one T cell receptor beta chain with its context. The donor population consisted of healthy HIV-negative adults with no recent acute infections or vaccinations. All donors were Caucasian adults living in Nashville, Tennessee. Trimming left V 0 bases short and J 1 base short, with 9 bases between. The CDR3 is 15 amino acids. Germline values: CDR1 ENHRY, CDR2 SYGVKD. This entry belongs to a study of shared clonotypes between healthy human individuals. Study summary: Each donor's CD4 naive and CD4 memory cells filled three plates apiece, CD8 naive two, and CD8 memory one.

Only in-frame clones appear in the TCRdb table, and some are missing; sequencing was by immunoSEQ multiplex PCR. The table includes roughly 650,000 clones, about 96% detected once. The sequenced sample was naive CD4+ T cells sorted from blood. The subset was: CD45RA+ positively selected. V is TRBV10-3 and J is TRBJ1-1; tentative D call: TRBD1 (6 bases). The clonotype comes from a woman aged 25-40 years in good health. DNA of the CDR3: TGTGCCATCAGTGAGTCGGGCAGGGGGAACACTGAAGCTTTCTTT. It encodes CAISESGRGNTEAFF.